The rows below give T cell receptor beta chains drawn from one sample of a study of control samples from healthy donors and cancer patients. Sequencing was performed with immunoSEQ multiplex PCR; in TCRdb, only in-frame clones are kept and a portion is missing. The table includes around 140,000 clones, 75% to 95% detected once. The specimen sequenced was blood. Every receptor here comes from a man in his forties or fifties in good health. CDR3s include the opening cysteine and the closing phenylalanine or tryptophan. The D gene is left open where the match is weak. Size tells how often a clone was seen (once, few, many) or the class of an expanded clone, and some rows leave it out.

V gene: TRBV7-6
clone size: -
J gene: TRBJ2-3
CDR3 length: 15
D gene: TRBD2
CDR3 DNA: TGTGCCAGCAGCTTGGGGACTAGCGCTACAGATACGCAGTATTTT
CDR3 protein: CASSLGTSATDTQYF

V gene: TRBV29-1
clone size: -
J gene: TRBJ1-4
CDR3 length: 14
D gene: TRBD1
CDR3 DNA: TGCAGCGTCCCGAGTGGGACAGGGTATGAAAAACTGTTTTTT
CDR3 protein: CSVPSGTGYEKLFF

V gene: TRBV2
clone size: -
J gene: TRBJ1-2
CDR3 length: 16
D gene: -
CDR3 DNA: TGTGCCAGCAACCGACAGAGGGCACAAGACGGGGGTGGCTACACCTTC
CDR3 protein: CASNRQRAQDGGGYTF

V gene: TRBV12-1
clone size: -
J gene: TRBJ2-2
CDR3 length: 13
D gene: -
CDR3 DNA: TGTGCCAGCACCCAGCGTAGGGGCGGGGAGCTGTTTTTT
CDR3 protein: CASTQRRGGELFF

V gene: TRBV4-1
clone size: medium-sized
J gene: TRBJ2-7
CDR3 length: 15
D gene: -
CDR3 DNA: TGCGCCAGCAGCCAAGGGGAGATTTCTGTTAACGAGCAGTACTTC
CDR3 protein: CASSQGEISVNEQYF

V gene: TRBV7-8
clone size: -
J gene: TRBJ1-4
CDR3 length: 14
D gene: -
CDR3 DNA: TGTGCCAGCACCATCGGCGGGGGTTTTGAAAAACTGTTTTTT
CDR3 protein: CASTIGGGFEKLFF

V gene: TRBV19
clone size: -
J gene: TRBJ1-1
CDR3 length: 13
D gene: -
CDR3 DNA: TGTGCCAGTAGGCCGGCCCTGAACACTGAAGCTTTCTTT
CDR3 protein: CASRPALNTEAFF

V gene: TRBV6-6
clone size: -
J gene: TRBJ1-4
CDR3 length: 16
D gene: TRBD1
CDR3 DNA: TGTGCCAGCAGTTACCCGACAGGGGGTTATAATGAAAAACTGTTTTTT
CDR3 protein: CASSYPTGGYNEKLFF

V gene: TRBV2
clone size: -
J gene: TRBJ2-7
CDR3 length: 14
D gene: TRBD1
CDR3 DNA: TGTGCCACCCGGGAACAGGGGAGCTCCTACGAGCAGTACTTC
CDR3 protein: CATREQGSSYEQYF

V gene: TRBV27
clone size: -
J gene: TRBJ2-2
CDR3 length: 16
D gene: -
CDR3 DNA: TGTGCCAGCAGATCCGGGGGGCGGACGAACACCGGGGAGCTGTTTTTT
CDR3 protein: CASRSGGRTNTGELFF

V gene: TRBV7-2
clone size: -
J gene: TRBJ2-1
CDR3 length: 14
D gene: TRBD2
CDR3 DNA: TGTGCCAGCAGTCAAGCGGGGGTGTACAATGAGCAGTTCTTC
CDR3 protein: CASSQAGVYNEQFF

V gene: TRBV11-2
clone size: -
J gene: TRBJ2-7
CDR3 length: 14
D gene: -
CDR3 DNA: TGTGCCAGCAGCTTAAATCAGCTGGTCCACGAGCAGTACTTC
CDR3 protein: CASSLNQLVHEQYF

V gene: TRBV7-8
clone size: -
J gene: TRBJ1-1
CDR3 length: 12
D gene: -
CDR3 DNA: TGTGCCAGCAGCTTCGGAGGGGGTGAAGCTTTCTTT
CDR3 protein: CASSFGGGEAFF

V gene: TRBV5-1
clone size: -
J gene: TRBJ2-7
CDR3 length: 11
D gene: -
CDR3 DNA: TGCGCCAGCAGCGTGAGTGGGGAGCAGTACTTC
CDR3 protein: CASSVSGEQYF

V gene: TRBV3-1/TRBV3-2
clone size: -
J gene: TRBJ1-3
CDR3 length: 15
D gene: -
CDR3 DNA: TGTGCCAGCAGCCAAGATTTAACCTCTGGAAACACCATATATTTT
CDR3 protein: CASSQDLTSGNTIYF

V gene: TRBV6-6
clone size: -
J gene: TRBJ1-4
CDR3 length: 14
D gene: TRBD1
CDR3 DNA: TGTGCCAGCAGTGGGGACAGGGTTCGTGAAAAACTGTTTTTT
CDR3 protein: CASSGDRVREKLFF

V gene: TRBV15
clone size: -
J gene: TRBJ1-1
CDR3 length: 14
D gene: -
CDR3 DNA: TGTGCCACCAGCAGATCGTTAGGGAACACTGAAGCTTTCTTT
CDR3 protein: CATSRSLGNTEAFF

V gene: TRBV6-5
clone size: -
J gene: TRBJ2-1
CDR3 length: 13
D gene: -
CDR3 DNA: TGTGCCAGCAGCCAGGGTCGTAACAATGAGCAGTTCTTC
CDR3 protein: CASSQGRNNEQFF

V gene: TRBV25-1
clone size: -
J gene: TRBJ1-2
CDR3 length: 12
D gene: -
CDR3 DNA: TGTGCCAGCAGTGAAATCGGGGATGGCTACACCTTC
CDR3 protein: CASSEIGDGYTF

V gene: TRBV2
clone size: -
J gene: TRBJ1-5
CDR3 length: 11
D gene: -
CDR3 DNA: TGTGCCAGCAGTAACAATCAGCCCCAGCATTTT
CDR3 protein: CASSNNQPQHF

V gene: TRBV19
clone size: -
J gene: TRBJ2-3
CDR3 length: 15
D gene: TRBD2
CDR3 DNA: TGTGCCAGTACCGGGACTAGCGTTAGCACAGATACGCAGTATTTT
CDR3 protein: CASTGTSVSTDTQYF

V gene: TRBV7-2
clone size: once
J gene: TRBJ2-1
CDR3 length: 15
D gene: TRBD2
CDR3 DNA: TGTGCCAGCACCCCTCTAGCGGGGACCTACAATGAGCAGTTCTTC
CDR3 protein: CASTPLAGTYNEQFF

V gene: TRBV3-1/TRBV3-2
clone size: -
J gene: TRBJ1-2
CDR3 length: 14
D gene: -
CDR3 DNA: TGTGCCAGCAGCCAAAGACAACAGGCCTATGGCTACACCTTC
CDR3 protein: CASSQRQQAYGYTF

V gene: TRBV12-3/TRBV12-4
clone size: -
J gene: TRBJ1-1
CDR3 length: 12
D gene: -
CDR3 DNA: TGTGCCAGCAGTTTCCCGTACACTGAAGCTTTCTTT
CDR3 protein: CASSFPYTEAFF

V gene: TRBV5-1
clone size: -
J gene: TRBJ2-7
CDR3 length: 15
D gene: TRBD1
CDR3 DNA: TGCGCCAGCAGCCTGGCCGGGACAGGTGCCTACGAGCAGTACTTC
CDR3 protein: CASSLAGTGAYEQYF

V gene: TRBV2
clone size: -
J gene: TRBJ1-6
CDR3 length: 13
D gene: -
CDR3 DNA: TGTGCCAGCCGTTGGGACACCAATTCACCCCTCCACTTT
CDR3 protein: CASRWDTNSPLHF

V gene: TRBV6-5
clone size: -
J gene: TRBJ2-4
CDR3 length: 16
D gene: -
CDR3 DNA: TGTGCCAGCAGTTACTCGGTGACTCCCCCGAGGGACATTCAGTACTTC
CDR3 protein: CASSYSVTPPRDIQYF

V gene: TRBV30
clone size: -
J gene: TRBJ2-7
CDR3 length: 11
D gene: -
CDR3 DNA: TGTGCCTGGATGACAGGTTACGAGCAGTACTTC
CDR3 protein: CAWMTGYEQYF

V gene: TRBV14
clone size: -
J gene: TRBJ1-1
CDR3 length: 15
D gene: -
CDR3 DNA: TGTGCCAGCAGCCAAGAACTAAGGGGCATCACTGAAGCTTTCTTT
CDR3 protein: CASSQELRGITEAFF

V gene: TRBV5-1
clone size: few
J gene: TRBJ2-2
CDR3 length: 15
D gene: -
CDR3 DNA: TGCGCCAGCAGCTTGGGCACCCCGGGGACCGGGGAGCTGTTTTTT
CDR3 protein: CASSLGTPGTGELFF

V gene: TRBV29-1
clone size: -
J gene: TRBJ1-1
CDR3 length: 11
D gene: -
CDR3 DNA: TGCAGCGTTTTCCCCAGGACTGAAGCTTTCTTT
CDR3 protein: CSVFPRTEAFF

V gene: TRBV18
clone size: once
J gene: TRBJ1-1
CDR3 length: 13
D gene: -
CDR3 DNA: TGTGCCAGCTCAGCCGGCGGGACCCGTGAAGCTTTCTTT
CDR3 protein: CASSAGGTREAFF

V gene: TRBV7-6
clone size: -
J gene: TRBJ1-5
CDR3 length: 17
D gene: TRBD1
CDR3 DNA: TGTGCCAGCAGCCATCGACAGGGGGAAGATAGCAATCAGCCCCAGCATTTT
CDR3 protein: CASSHRQGEDSNQPQHF

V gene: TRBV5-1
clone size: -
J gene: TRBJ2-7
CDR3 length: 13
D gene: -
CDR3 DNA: TGCGCCAGCAGCTTCTTCAGGACCCACGAGCAGTACTTC
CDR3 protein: CASSFFRTHEQYF

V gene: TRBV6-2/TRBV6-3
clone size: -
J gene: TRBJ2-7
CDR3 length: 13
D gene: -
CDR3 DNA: TGTGCCAGCAGTATTAGGGAGACCTACGAGCAGTACTTC
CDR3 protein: CASSIRETYEQYF

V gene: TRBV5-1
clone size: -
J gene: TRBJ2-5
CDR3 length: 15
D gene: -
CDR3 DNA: TGCGCCAGCAGCTTGGGTCCGGGTTCTGGAGAGACCCAGTACTTC
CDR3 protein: CASSLGPGSGETQYF

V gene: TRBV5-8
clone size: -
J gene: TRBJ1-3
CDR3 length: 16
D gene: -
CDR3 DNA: TGTGCCAGCAGCTTGGCCACAAGGGGCCCTGGAAACACCATATATTTT
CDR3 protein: CASSLATRGPGNTIYF

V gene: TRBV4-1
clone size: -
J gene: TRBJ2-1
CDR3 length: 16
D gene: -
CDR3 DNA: TGCGCCAGCAGCCAAGATAGGGGAGGGACAGATAATGAGCAGTTCTTC
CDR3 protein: CASSQDRGGTDNEQFF

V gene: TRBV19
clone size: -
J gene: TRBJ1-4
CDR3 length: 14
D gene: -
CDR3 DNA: TGTGCCAGTAGTATAGGGCAGGGATATGAAAAACTGTTTTTT
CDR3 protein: CASSIGQGYEKLFF

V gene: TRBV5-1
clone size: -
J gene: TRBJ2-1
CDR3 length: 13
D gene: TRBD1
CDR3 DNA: TGCGCCAGCAGCCCGGGACAGGGGAATGAGCAGTTCTTC
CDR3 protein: CASSPGQGNEQFF

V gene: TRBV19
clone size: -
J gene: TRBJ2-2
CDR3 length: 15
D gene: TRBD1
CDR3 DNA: TGTGCCAGTCAAAACAGGGGATCGAACACCGGGGAGCTGTTTTTT
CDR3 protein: CASQNRGSNTGELFF

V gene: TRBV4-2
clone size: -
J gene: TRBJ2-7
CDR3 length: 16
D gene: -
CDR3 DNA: TGTGCCAGCAGCCAAGAAGCTAGCGTAGACTTCTACGAGCAGTACTTC
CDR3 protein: CASSQEASVDFYEQYF

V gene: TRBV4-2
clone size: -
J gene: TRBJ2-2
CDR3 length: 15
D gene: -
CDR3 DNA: TGTGCCAGCAGCCAAGACAACTTGGGGCACGGGGAGCTGTTTTTT
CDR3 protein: CASSQDNLGHGELFF

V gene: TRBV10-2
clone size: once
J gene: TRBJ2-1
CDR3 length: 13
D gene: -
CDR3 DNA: TGCGCCAGCAGTGAGTCGGGGTACAATGAGCAGTTCTTC
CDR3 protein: CASSESGYNEQFF

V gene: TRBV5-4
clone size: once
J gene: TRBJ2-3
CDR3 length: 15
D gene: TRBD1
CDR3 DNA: TGTGCCAGCAGCTTGGTGACAGGGGTAACAGATACGCAGTATTTT
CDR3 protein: CASSLVTGVTDTQYF

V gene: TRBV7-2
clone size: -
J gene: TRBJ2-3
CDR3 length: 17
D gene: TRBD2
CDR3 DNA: TGTGCCAGCAGCTCGCGACTAGCGGTAACAGGCACAGATACGCAGTATTTT
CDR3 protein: CASSSRLAVTGTDTQYF

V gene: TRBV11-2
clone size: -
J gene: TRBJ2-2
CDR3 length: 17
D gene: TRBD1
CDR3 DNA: TGTGCCAGCAGCTTATATACCGGGACAGGGAACACCGGGGAGCTGTTTTTT
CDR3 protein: CASSLYTGTGNTGELFF

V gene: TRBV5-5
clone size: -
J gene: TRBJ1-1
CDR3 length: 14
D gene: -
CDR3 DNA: TGTGCCAGCAGCTTAGTGGGGGTGAACACTGAAGCTTTCTTT
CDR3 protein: CASSLVGVNTEAFF

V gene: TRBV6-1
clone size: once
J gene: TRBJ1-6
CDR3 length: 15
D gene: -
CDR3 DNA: TGTGCCAGCAGTGAAACGGTCAGATATAATTCACCCCTCCACTTT
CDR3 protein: CASSETVRYNSPLHF

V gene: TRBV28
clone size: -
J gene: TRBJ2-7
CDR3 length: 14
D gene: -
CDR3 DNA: TGTGCCAGCAACCTAGGGGACGGAACCTACGAGCAGTACTTC
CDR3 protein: CASNLGDGTYEQYF